This TCR beta chain emerged from a study of blood T cell repertoires in COVID-19. Study-wide background: The United States, Italy and Spain were the sources of the acute and convalescent COVID-19 samples.

Those who participated ranged in age from roughly 18 to 90 years and resided in around 22 US areas. Cohort 3 donors counted as recovered after two negative PCRs, clearance, or resolved symptoms. The germline CDR1 and CDR2 sequences are LNHDA and SQIVND (reference sequence). V was cut by 4 bases and J by 2 bases, with 3 bases left in between. The CDR3 extends over 12 amino acids. Profiled with immunoSEQ multiplex PCR; TCRdb holds only in-frame clones, not every one. This sample has some 400,000 clones; around nine tenths occur once, and the top ten carry 1.5% to 2%. This clone was seen a handful of times.

The V call is TRBV19, the J call TRBJ2-1, with D hard to call. The sample taken for sequencing was PBMCs or T cells enriched from blood (not recorded which). This TCR was sampled from a woman aged 25 to 39 who had recovered from COVID-19. CDR3 sequence: CASSTTYNEQFF. The DNA of the CDR3 is TGTGCCAGTAGTACCACCTACAATGAGCAGTTCTTC.